This T cell receptor (beta chain) was recovered during a study of shared clonotypes between healthy human individuals. Overall study context: The cohort had two women and a few men, ages 18 to 49.

Germline CDR1 is LNHNV and CDR2 is YYDKDF (reference sequence). CDR3 length equals 13 residues. Deletions cut 3 bases from V and 4 bases from J, with 8 bases between. Using immunoSEQ multiplex PCR, the repertoire was profiled, and TCRdb retains in-frame clones only, with some absent. The sample has roughly 500,000 clones, 95% to 97% seen once. The specimen was naive CD4+ T cells sorted from blood. Subset defined: CD45RA+ positively selected. The receptor was isolated from a young woman in good health. This sequence joins TRBV15 and TRBJ2-3; no reliable D call. The CDR3 DNA follows: TGTGCCACCAGCAGTGACCTGGCAGATACGCAGTATTTT. Its protein product is CATSSDLADTQYF.